This T cell receptor (beta chain) was recovered during a study of blood T cell repertoires in COVID-19. Study information: Sources were T cells, B-cell-depleted T cells, or PBMCs; the material itself was cDNA or gDNA.

This clone has just one count. Libraries were prepared by immunoSEQ multiplex PCR; TCRdb keeps only in-frame clonotypes and omits some of them. The table lists some 50,000 clones, 70% to 90% of them singletons. This TCR came from a human donor in a cohort sampled during active COVID-19. Sequenced input: peripheral blood.

The CDR3 DNA follows: TGCAGCGTTGGTGACCGCCGGGAGACCGGGGAGCTGTTTTTT. It is translated as CSVGDRRETGELFF. The chain links TRBV29-1 to TRBJ2-2; a weak D match, TRBD2 (6 bases). This CDR3 region has 14 residues. V gave up 4 bases and J gave up 5 bases, with 14 bases separating them. Germline values: CDR1 SQVTM, CDR2 ANQGSEA.